The 20 T cell receptor beta chains in this list originate from one sample, sequenced in a study of blood T cell repertoires in COVID-19. Data came from immunoSEQ multiplex PCR; TCRdb stores just in-frame clones and leaves some out. The repertoire has about 410,000 clones, around nine tenths of them found once; the top ten carry 1.5% to 1.9%. Sequenced material: peripheral blood. The source of these receptors is a woman in her thirties or forties with COVID-19, enrolled during active disease.

This clone was detected once. V is TRBV7-2 and J is TRBJ1-3; D ambiguous. Trimming removed 1 base from V and 0 bases from J, with 7 bases in between. Germline assignment: CDR1 SGHTA and CDR2 FQGNSA. The CDR3 runs 15 residues. The CDR3 protein is CASSLGGHSGNTIYF. The CDR3 DNA reads TGTGCCAGCAGCTTAGGTGGGCACTCTGGAAACACCATATATTTT.

This clone was detected only once. The chain recombines TRBV5-1 with TRBJ2-3, with TRBD2 matching 9 bases. CDR1 and CDR2 (germline): SGHRS, YFSETQ. With 2 bases clipped from V and 5 bases from J, the junction kept 6 bases outside the gene matches. The CDR3 is 15 residues long. As DNA, the CDR3 is TGCGCCAGCAGCTTTAGCGGGAGAGTAGGAGATACGCAGTATTTT. Its protein product is CASSFSGRVGDTQYF.

The chain is built from TRBV27 and TRBJ2-1, with TRBD2 identical over 8 bases. CDR3 size: 15 residues. The V gene's germline CDR1 is MNHEY and CDR2 SMNVEV (reference sequence). Losses at the gene ends were 5 bases for V and 3 bases for J; bases not matched to a gene: 6. The DNA for the CDR3 is TGTGCCAGCAGTGCCGGGACTAGTGGCTACAATGAGCAGTTCTTC. Amino acids: CASSAGTSGYNEQFF.

This sequence joins TRBV7-2 and TRBJ1-5; D unclear. There are 14 residues in the CDR3. Between the trimmed V and J ends, which lost 5 bases and 3 bases, there was a span of 11 bases. Looked up from germline, CDR1 is SGHTA and CDR2 is FQGNSA. For the CDR3, the DNA is TGTGCCAGCAGCGCGGTGGCAGACAATCAGCCCCAGCATTTT. Protein sequence: CASSAVADNQPQHF.

The genes are TRBV7-2 and TRBJ1-1; 12 positions match TRBD1. Germline V CDR1 and CDR2: SGHTA, FQGNSA. Trimming cost V 1 base and J 4 bases; bases outside gene matches: 4. CDR3 length: 16 amino acids. This chain's CDR3 is CASSLEGTGGFTEAFF. The CDR3 DNA is TGTGCCAGCAGCTTAGAGGGGACAGGGGGCTTCACTGAAGCTTTCTTT. Looking up the rest from reference TRBV7-2 and TRBJ1-1 gives the full variable domain: GAGVSQSPSNKVTEKGKDVELRCDPISGHTALYWYRQSLGQGLEFLIYFQGNSAPDKSGLPSDRFSAERTGGSVSTLTIQRTQQEDSAVYLCASSLEGTGGFTEAFFGQGTRLTVV.

J is TRBJ2-6 and V is TRBV4-3; 10 bases are a match to TRBD1. V lost 1 base to trimming and J lost 4 bases; unmatched junction nucleotides: 10. There are 19 residues in the CDR3. Germline V CDR1 and CDR2: LGHNA, YSLEER. The CDR3 is CASSQATPGQGSGANVLTF. As DNA, the CDR3 is TGCGCCAGCAGCCAAGCAACCCCGGGACAGGGGTCCGGGGCCAACGTCCTGACTTTC.

The chain joins TRBV5-1 to TRBJ2-3, with TRBD2 matching 9 bases. V dropped 1 base and J dropped 3; count of bases not matched to a gene: 9. The CDR3 covers 17 residues. CDR1 SGHRS and CDR2 YFSETQ come from the germline V gene. CDR3 sequence reads: CASSLWPSGTGTDTQYF. As DNA, the CDR3 is TGCGCCAGCAGCTTGTGGCCTAGCGGGACGGGAACAGATACGCAGTATTTT.

The count of this clone is one. V usage is TRBV19 and J usage is TRBJ1-6; D is unresolved. The CDR3 has 16 residues. The germline V gene has CDR1 LNHDA and CDR2 SQIVND (reference sequence). Between the trimmed V and J ends, which lost 6 bases and 14 bases, there was a span of 26 bases. The CDR3 spells CASSRTSGRISGTLHF. Written as DNA, the CDR3 is TGTGCCAGTAGCCGGACCAGCGGGCGGATAAGTGGTACCCTCCACTTT.

The sample holds one count of this clone. The chain is built from TRBV7-2 and TRBJ1-2; tentatively, D is TRBD1 (5 bases). Germline V lookup: CDR1 SGHTA, CDR2 FQGNSA. The CDR3 consists of 16 residues. Trimming took 0 bases from V and 8 from J, leaving 19 bases between them. As DNA, the CDR3 is TGTGCCAGCAGCTTAGCGTCCCGATCAGGGAGGGGCGGCTACACCTTC. As protein: CASSLASRSGRGGYTF. Looking up the rest from reference TRBV7-2 and TRBJ1-2 gives the full variable domain: GAGVSQSPSNKVTEKGKDVELRCDPISGHTALYWYRQSLGQGLEFLIYFQGNSAPDKSGLPSDRFSAERTGGSVSTLTIQRTQQEDSAVYLCASSLASRSGRGGYTFGSGTRLTVV.

This rearrangement joins TRBV27 to TRBJ1-2; TRBD1 might be the D (6 bases). Trimming removed 6 bases at V and 7 bases at J, with 12 bases between. This CDR3 is 12 amino acids long. Germline loops: CDR1 MNHEY, CDR2 SMNVEV (reference sequence). The CDR3 DNA follows: TGTGCCAGCAGGGGGGGGCTGCGTGGCTACACCTTC. Translating it yields CASRGGLRGYTF.

In DNA form, the CDR3 reads TGTGCCAGCAGTGACGCCTCTAGCGGGGTAGGATATTTT. This encodes CASSDASSGVGYF. The V and J genes are TRBV12-3 or TRBV12-4 and TRBJ2-3, with 9 nucleotides matching TRBD2. This CDR3 has 13 residues. Trimming cost V 5 bases and J 15 bases; bases outside gene matches: 12.

For this clone: Other DNA variants within this sample encode the same CDR3. This rearrangement joins TRBV5-1 to TRBJ1-2; D possibly corresponds to TRBD1 (5 bases). The germline gives CDR1 SGHRS, CDR2 YFSETQ. V dropped 0 bases and J dropped 2 bases, with 5 bases sitting between them. The CDR3 loop spans 13 amino acids. For the CDR3, the DNA is TGCGCCAGCAGCTTGGAGGGGAACTATGGCTACACCTTC. Encoded protein: CASSLEGNYGYTF.

The rearrangement joins TRBV5-1 to TRBJ2-1; 12 nucleotides agree with TRBD2. V lost 0 bases to trimming and J lost 0 bases; unmatched junction nucleotides: 22. Germline V gene data show CDR1 as SGHRS and CDR2 as YFSETQ. This CDR3 has 24 residues. CDR3 coding DNA: TGCGCCAGCAGCTTGGTACCACAAGGAGAGTGGACTAGCGGGGCCCTGAGCTCCTACAATGAGCAGTTCTTC. This gives the protein CASSLVPQGEWTSGALSSYNEQFF.

V gene TRBV6-2 or TRBV6-3 combines with J gene TRBJ1-1; D possibly corresponds to TRBD1 (5 bases). This CDR3 is built from 14 residues. V was clipped by 5 bases and J by 3 bases, with 13 bases between them. Germline CDR1 and CDR2: MNHEY and SVGEGT. CDR3 sequence reads: CASSTGGFDTEAFF. For the CDR3, the DNA is TGTGCCAGCAGTACCGGGGGGTTTGACACTGAAGCTTTCTTT.

The chain joins TRBV18 to TRBJ2-1; no clear D gene. The germline gives CDR1 KGHSH, CDR2 LQKENI. V lost 4 bases and J 8 bases, leaving 9 bases between the germline ends. The CDR3 contains 12 residues. The CDR3 nucleotides read TGTGCCAGCTCACTAGCTGCGGATGAGCAGTTCTTC. Encoded protein: CASSLAADEQFF.

The chain uses TRBV20-1 and TRBJ1-2; tentative D call: TRBD1 (6 bases). V was clipped by 8 bases and J by 11 bases, with 18 bases between them. Germline V gives CDR1 DFQATT, CDR2 SNEGSKA (reference sequence). The CDR3 contains 11 residues. The CDR3 here is CSCTGLKGYTF. The DNA for the CDR3 is TGCAGTTGCACAGGGTTGAAGGGATACACCTTC.

The rearrangement joins TRBV30 to TRBJ1-5; D gene unclear. The CDR3 is 14 amino acids. CDR1 and CDR2 (germline): GTSNPN, SVGIG (reference sequence). Trimming stripped 4 bases from V and 3 bases from J, with 13 bases between. CDR3 protein: CAWTLAGYNQPQHF. In DNA form, the CDR3 reads TGTGCCTGGACCCTCGCGGGGTACAATCAGCCCCAGCATTTT.

This chain links TRBV29-1 with TRBJ2-4, with 7 positions matching TRBD1. Looked up from germline, CDR1 is SQVTM and CDR2 is ANQGSEA. The CDR3 totals 16 residues. The V and J ends lost 0 bases and 4 bases, in that order; junction bases with no gene match: 9. For the CDR3, the DNA is TGCAGCGTTGAAGAATCCTGGACAGGTAGAAAAAACATTCAGTACTTC. It translates to CSVEESWTGRKNIQYF.

This clone is a singleton in its sample. J is TRBJ2-1 and V is TRBV30; possibly TRBD2 for D (5 bases). The CDR3 loop spans 17 amino acids. The V end was cut by 2 bases, the J end by 5 bases, with 22 bases between. The germline CDR1 and CDR2 sequences are GTSNPN and SVGIG (reference sequence). The CDR3 loop is CAWSLPPWAGLDNEQFF. Written as DNA, the CDR3 is TGTGCCTGGAGTCTACCCCCTTGGGCGGGCCTAGACAATGAGCAGTTCTTC.

For this clone: The same CDR3 also results from other DNA sequences found in this sample. The CDR3 nucleotides read TGTGCCAGCAGCTTGGCCTATGGTCGGGGACAGCCCCAGCATTTT. Amino acids: CASSLAYGRGQPQHF. The chain has TRBV5-6 and TRBJ1-5; D uncertain. V was pared by 0 bases and J by 7 bases, with 14 bases between. Germline V gene lookup returns CDR1 SGHDT and CDR2 YYEEEE. The CDR3 is 15 amino acids.